This T cell receptor beta chain was documented in a study of T cell responses to AZD1222 COVID-19 vaccine. Study results and limitations: Repertoire collection took place solely once the T cell response had peaked. Regions left unmutated in variants are reportedly the target of nearly half of spike-specific TCRs.

The CDR3 covers 14 residues. V lost 6 bases to trimming and J lost 2 bases, with 11 bases between them. From germline, CDR1 is MNHEY and CDR2 SVGAGI. TCRdb keeps only in-frame clones here, not all; method: immunoSEQ multiplex PCR. The repertoire holds approximately 130,000 clones, with roughly 87% as singletons. About this clone: Its target is not known.

The source of this sequence is an adult who received the AZD1222 COVID-19 vaccine. The source material was peripheral blood, sampled 28 days after the second AZD1222 dose. The chain is built from TRBV6-5 and TRBJ2-4; no firm D call. The CDR3: CASSPQSSKNIQYF. CDR3 bases: TGTGCCAGCAGCCCCCAAAGCTCCAAAAACATTCAGTACTTC.